This T cell receptor beta chain was identified in a study of CD8 T cells in Susac syndrome. This CDR3 comprises 11 residues. CDR1 and CDR2 from the germline V gene are MGHDK and SYGVNS. Trimming shortened V by 4 bases and J by 5 bases, and 6 bases separated the two germline ends. Random hexamers primed reverse transcription of about 0.5 to 1 ug RNA. MiXCR was run by TCRdb on the immunoSEQ multiplex PCR reads, yielding one entry per CDR3 protein. The sample gives hundreds of thousands of distinct CDR3 sequences, roughly 85% of which show up once; over 0.09% is in the top ten. Material: CD8+ T cells from PBMCs. The receptor was derived from a human donor with multiple sclerosis. The chain joins TRBV25-1 to TRBJ2-7; D uncertain. CDR3 sequence: CASSAGNEQYF. The CDR3, as DNA: TGTGCCAGCAGTGCTGGTAACGAGCAGTACTTC.